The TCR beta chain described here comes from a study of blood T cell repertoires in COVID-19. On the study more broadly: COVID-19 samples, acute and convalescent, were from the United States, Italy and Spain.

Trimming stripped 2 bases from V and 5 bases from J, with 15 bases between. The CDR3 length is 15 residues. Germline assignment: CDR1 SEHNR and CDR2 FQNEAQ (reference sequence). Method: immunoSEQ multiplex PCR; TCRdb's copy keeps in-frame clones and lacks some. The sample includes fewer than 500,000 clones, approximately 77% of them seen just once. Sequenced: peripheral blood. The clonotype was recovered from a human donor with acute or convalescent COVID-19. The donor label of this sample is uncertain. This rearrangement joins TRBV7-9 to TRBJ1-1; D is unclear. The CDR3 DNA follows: TGTGCCAGCAGCTTAAGTACGGGAATAAAGACTGAAGCTTTCTTT. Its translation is CASSLSTGIKTEAFF. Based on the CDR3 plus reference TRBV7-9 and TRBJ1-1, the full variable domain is DTGVSQNPRHKITKRGQNVTFRCDPISEHNRLYWYRQTLGQGPEFLTYFQNEAQLEKSRLLSDRFSAERPKGSFSTLEIQRTEQGDSAMYLCASSLSTGIKTEAFFGQGTRLTVV.